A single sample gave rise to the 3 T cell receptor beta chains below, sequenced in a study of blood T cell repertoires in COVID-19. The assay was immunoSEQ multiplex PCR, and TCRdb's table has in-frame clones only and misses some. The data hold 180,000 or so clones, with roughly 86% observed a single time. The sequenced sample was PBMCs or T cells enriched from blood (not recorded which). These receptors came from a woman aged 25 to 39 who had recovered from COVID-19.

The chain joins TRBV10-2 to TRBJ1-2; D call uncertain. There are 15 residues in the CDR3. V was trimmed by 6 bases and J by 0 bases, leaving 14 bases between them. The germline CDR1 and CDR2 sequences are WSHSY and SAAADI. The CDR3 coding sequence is TGCGCCAGCAGCGAGGCGGGGTCCCCTAACTATGGCTACACCTTC. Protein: CASSEAGSPNYGYTF.

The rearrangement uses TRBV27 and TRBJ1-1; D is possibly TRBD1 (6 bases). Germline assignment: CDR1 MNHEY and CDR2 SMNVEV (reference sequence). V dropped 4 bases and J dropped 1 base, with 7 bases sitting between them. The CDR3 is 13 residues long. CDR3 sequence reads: CASSWTENTEAFF. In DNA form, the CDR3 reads TGTGCCAGCAGTTGGACAGAGAACACTGAAGCTTTCTTT.

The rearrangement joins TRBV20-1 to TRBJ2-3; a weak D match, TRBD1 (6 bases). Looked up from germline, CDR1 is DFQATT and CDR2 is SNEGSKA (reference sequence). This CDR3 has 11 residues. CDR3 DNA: TGCAGGGCAGGGGGCACAGATACGCAGTATTTT. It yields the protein CRAGGTDTQYF.